This T cell receptor (beta chain) appears in the sequencing data of a study of blood T cell repertoires in COVID-19. The CDR3 runs to 15 residues. The V and J ends lost 3 bases and 0 bases, in that order; junction bases with no gene match: 3. Germline V gene lookup returns CDR1 SGHRS and CDR2 YFSETQ. Assay: immunoSEQ multiplex PCR; the TCRdb copy retains only in-frame clones and omits some. The profile shows 150,000 to 200,000 clones, 60% to 85% of them singletons. The sample consisted of peripheral blood. The receptor was derived from a man aged 55 to 70 with acute or convalescent COVID-19. V gene TRBV5-1 combines with J gene TRBJ1-2; TRBD1 matches 9 bases. The CDR3, as DNA: TGCGCCAGCAGCTCGGGACAGGGCCCTAACTATGGCTACACCTTC. It codes for CASSSGQGPNYGYTF.